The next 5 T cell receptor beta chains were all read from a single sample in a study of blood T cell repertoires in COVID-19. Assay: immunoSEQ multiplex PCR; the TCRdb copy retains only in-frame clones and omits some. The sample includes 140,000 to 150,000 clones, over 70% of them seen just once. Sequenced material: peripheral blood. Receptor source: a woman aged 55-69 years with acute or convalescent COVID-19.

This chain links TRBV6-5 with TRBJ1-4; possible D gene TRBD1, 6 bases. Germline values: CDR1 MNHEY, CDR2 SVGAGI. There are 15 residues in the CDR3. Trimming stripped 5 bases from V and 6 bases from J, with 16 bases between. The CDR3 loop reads CASSPRGGRDEKLFF. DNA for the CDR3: TGTGCCAGCAGTCCCCGAGGGGGGAGGGATGAAAAACTGTTTTTT.

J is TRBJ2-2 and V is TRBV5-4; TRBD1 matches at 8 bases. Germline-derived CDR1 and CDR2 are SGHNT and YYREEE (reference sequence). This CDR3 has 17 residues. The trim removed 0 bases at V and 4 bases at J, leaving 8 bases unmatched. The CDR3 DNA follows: TGTGCCAGCAGCTTGGTCCGACCAGGGGGCTTCACCGGGGAGCTGTTTTTT. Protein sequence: CASSLVRPGGFTGELFF.

CDR3 coding DNA: TGTGCCAGCAGCCGCCGGGGTAGCACAGATACGCAGTATTTT. Translated: CASSRRGSTDTQYF. This sequence joins TRBV3-1 (or the pseudogene TRBV3-2) and TRBJ2-3, with a possible D match to TRBD2 (5 bases). Trimming cost V 4 bases and J 0 bases, with 8 bases left between them. Germline V gene data show CDR1 as LGHDT and CDR2 as YNNKEL (reference sequence). CDR3 length: 14 amino acids.

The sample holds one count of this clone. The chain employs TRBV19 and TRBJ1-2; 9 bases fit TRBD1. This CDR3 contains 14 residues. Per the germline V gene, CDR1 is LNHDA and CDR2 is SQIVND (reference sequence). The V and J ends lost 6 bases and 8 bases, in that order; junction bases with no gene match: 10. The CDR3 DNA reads TGTGCCAGTAGACAGACACAGGGGGCAGGAGGCTACACCTTC. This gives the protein CASRQTQGAGGYTF.

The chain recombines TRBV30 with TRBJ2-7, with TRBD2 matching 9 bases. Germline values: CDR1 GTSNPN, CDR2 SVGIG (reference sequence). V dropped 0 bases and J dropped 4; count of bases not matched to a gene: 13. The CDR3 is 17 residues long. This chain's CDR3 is CAWSVGVAGAPLYEQYF. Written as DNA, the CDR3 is TGTGCCTGGAGTGTAGGGGTAGCGGGAGCACCGCTTTACGAGCAGTACTTC.